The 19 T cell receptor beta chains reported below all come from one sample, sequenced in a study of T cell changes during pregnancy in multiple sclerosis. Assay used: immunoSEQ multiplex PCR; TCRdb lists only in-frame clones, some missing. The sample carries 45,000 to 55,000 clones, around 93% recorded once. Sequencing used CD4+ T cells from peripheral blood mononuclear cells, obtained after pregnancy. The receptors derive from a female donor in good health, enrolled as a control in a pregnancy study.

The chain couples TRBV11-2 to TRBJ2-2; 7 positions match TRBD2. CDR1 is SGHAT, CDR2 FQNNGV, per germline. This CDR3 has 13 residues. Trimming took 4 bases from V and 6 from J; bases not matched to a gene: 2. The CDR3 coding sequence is TGTGCCAGCAGCTGGGAGGGGTCCGGGGAGCTGTTTTTT. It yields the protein CASSWEGSGELFF.

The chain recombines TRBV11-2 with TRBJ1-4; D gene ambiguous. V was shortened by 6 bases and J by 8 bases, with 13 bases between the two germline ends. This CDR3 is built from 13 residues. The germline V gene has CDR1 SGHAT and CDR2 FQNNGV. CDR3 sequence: CASRPTSEEKLFF. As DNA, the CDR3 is TGTGCCAGCAGGCCGACTTCGGAAGAAAAACTGTTTTTT.

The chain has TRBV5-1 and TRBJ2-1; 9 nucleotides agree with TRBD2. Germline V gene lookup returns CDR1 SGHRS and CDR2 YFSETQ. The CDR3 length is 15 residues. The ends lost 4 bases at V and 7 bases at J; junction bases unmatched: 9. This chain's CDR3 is CASSQQRGDLNEQFF. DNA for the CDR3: TGCGCCAGCAGCCAACAGCGGGGGGACCTAAATGAGCAGTTCTTC.

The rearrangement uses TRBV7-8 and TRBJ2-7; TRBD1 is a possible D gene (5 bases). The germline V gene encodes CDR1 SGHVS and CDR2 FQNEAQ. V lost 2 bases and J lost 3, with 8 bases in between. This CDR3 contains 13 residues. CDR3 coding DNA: TGTGCCAGCAGCTTAAGACAGCGCTACGAGCAGTACTTC. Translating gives CASSLRQRYEQYF.

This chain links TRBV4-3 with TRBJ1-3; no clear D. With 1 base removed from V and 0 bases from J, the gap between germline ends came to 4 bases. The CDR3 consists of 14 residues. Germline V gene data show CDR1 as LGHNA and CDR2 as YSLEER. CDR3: CASSQAVSGNTIYF. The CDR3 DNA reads TGCGCCAGCAGCCAAGCCGTCTCTGGAAACACCATATATTTT.

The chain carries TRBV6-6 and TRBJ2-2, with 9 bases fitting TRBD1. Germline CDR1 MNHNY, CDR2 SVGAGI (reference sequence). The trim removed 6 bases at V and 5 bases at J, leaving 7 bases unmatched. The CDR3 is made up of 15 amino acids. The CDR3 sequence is CASRKGQGKTGELFF. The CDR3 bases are TGTGCCAGCAGGAAGGGACAGGGCAAAACCGGGGAGCTGTTTTTT.

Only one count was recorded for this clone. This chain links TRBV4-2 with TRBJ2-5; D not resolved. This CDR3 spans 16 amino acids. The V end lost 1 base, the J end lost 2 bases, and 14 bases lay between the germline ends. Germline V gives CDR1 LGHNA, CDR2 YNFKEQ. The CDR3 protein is CASSQVFPETQETQYF. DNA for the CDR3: TGTGCCAGCAGCCAAGTCTTTCCCGAAACTCAAGAGACCCAGTACTTC.

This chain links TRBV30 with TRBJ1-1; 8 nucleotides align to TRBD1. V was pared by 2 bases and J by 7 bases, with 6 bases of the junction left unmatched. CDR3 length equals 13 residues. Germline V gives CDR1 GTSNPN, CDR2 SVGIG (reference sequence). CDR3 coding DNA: TGTGCCTGGAGTCCAGACAGGGGAAATGAAGCTTTCTTT. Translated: CAWSPDRGNEAFF. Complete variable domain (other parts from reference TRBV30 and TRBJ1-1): SQTIHQWPATLVQPVGSPLSLECTVEGTSNPNLYWYRQAAGRGLQLLFYSVGIGQISSEVPQNLSASRPQDRQFILSSKKLLLSDSGFYLCAWSPDRGNEAFFGQGTRLTVV.

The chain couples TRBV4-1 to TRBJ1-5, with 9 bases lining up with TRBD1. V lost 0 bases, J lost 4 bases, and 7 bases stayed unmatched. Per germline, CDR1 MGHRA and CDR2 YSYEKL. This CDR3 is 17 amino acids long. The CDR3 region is CASSQEGPGQGNQPQHF. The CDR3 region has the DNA TGCGCCAGCAGCCAAGAGGGCCCGGGACAGGGTAATCAGCCCCAGCATTTT.

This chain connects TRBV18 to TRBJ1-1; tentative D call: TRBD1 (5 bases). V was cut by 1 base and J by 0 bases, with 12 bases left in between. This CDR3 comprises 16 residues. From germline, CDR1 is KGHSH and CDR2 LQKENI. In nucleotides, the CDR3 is TGTGCCAGCTCACCACTGTCAGGGTCTATGAACACTGAAGCTTTCTTT. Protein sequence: CASSPLSGSMNTEAFF.

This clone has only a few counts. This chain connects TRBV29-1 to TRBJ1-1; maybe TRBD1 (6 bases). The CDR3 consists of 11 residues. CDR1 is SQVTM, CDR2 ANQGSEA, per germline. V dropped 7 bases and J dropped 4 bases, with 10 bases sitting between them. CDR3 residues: CSGTATTEAFF. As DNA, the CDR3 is TGCAGCGGGACAGCCACCACTGAAGCTTTCTTT.

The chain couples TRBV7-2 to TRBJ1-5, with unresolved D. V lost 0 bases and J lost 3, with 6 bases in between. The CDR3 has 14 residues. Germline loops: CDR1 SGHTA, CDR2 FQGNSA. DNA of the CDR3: TGTGCCAGCAGCTTAGCCGGGGTCAATCAGCCCCAGCATTTT. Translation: CASSLAGVNQPQHF. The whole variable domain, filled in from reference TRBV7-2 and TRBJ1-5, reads GAGVSQSPSNKVTEKGKDVELRCDPISGHTALYWYRQSLGQGLEFLIYFQGNSAPDKSGLPSDRFSAERTGGSVSTLTIQRTQQEDSAVYLCASSLAGVNQPQHFGDGTRLSIL.

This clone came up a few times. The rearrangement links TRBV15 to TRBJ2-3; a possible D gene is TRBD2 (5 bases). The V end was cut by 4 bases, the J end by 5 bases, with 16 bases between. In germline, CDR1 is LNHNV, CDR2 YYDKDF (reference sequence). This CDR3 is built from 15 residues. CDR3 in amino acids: CATSILNGVGDTQYF. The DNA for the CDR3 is TGTGCCACCAGCATTTTGAACGGGGTGGGAGATACGCAGTATTTT.

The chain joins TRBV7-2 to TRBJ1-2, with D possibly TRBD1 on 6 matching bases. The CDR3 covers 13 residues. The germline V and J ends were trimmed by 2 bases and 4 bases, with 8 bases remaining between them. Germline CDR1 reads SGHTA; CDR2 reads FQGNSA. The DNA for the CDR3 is TGTGCCAGCAGCTTAACAGGGAGCTATGGCTACACCTTC. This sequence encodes CASSLTGSYGYTF.

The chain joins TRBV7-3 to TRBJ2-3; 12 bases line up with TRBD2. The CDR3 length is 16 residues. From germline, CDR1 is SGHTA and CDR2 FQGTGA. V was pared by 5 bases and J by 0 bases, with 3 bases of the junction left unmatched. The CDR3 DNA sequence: TGTGCCAGCAGCCTTGGACTAGCGGGGAGCACAGATACGCAGTATTTT. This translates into CASSLGLAGSTDTQYF.

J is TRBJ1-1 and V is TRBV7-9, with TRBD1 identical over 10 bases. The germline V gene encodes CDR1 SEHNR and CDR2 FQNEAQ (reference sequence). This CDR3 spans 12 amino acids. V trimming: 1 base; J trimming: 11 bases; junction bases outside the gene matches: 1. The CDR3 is CASSLGDRGAFF. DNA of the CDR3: TGTGCCAGCAGCTTAGGGGACAGGGGTGCTTTCTTT.

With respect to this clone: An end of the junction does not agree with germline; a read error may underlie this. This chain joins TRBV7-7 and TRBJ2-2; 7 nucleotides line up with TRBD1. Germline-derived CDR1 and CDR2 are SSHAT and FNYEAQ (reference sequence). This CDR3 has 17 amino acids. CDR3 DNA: TGTGCTAGCAGCTTAAAAGAGACAGGGCCCGACGCCGGGGAGCTGTTTTTT. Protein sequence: CASSLKETGPDAGELFF. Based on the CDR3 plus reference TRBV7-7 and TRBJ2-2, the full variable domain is GAGVSQSPRYKVTKRGQDVTLRCDPISSHATLYWYQQALGQGPEFLTYFNYEAQPDKSGLPSDRFSAERPEGSISTLTIQRTEQRDSAMYRCASSLKETGPDAGELFFGEGSRLTVL.

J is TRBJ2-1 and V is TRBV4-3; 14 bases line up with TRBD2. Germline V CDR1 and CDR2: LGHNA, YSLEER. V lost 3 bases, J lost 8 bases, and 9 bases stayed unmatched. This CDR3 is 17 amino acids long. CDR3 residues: CASSHGTSGGMGHEQFF. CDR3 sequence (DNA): TGCGCCAGCAGCCATGGGACTAGCGGGGGAATGGGCCATGAGCAGTTCTTC.

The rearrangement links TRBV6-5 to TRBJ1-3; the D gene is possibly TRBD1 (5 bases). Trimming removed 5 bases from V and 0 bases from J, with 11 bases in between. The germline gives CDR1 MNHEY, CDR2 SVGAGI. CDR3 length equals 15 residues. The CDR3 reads CASSRRQSSGNTIYF. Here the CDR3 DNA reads TGTGCCAGCAGTAGGCGACAGAGCTCTGGAAACACCATATATTTT.